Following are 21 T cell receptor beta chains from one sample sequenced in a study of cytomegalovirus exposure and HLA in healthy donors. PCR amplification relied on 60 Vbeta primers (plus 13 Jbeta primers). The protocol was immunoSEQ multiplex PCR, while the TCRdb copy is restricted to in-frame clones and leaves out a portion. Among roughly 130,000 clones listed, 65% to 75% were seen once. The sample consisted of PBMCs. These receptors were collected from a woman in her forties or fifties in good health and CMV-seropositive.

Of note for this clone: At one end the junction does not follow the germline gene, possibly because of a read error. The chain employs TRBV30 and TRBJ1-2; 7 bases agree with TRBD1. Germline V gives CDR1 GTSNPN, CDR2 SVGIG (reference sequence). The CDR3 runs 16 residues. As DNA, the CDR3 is TGTGCCTGGAGTGTCGGGGACAGACGTCCCTACTATGGCTACCCCTTC. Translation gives CAWSVGDRRPYYGYPF.

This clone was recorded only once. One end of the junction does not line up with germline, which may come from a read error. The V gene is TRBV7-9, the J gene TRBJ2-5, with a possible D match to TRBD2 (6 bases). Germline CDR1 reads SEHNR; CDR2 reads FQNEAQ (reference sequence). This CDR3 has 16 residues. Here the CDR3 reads CASSLGVGGHQETQYF. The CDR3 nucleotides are TGTGCCAGCAGCTTAGGGGTTGGAGGGCACCAGGAGACCCAGTACTTC.

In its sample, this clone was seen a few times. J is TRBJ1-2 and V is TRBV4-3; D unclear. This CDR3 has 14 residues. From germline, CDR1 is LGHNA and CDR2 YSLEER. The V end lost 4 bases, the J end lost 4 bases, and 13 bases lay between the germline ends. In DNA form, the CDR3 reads TGCGCCAGCAGCCCTCTGGAAAGGAGCTATGGCTACACCTTC. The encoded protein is CASSPLERSYGYTF.

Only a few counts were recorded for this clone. CDR3 sequence reads: CASSEVPGDTQYF. DNA for the CDR3: TGTGCCAGCAGTGAAGTACCGGGAGATACGCAGTATTTT. This chain connects TRBV6-1 to TRBJ2-3; the D is unclear. The ends were cut back, 1 base at V and 5 bases at J, with 7 bases in the middle. The CDR3 runs to 13 residues. Germline CDR1 reads MNHNS; CDR2 reads SASEGT.

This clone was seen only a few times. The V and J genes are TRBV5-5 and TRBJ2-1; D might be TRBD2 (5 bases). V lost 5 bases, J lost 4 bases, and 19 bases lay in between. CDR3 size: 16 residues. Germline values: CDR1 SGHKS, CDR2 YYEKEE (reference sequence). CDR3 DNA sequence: TGTGCCAGCAGTAACTCCGGGGAACCCTCTTACAATGAGCAGTTCTTC. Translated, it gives CASSNSGEPSYNEQFF.

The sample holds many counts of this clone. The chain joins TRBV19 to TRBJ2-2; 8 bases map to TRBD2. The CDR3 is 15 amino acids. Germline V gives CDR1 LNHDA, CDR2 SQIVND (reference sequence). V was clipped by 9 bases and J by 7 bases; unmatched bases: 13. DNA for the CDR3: TGTGCCAGCCGCCGGCTAGCGGGTGAGGGCGGGGAGCTGTTTTTT. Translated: CASRRLAGEGGELFF.

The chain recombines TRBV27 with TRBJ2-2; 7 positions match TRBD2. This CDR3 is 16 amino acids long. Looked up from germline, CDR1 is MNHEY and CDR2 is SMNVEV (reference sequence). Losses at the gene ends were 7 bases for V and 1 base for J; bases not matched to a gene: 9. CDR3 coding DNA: TGTGCCAGCAACGGGGGGTGGGGCAAGAACACCGGGGAGCTGTTTTTT. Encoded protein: CASNGGWGKNTGELFF.

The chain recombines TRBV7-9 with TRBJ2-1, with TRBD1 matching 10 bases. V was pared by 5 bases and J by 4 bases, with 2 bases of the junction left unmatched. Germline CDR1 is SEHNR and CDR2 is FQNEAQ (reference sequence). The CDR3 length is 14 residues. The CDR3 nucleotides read TGTGCCAGCAGCCCGGGACAGGGGTACAATGAGCAGTTCTTC. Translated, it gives CASSPGQGYNEQFF.

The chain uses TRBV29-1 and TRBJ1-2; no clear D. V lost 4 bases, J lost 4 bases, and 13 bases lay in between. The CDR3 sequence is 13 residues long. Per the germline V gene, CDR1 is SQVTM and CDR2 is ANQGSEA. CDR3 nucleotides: TGCAGCGTTGTTGCAGATTCGGGCTATGGCTACACCTTC. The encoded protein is CSVVADSGYGYTF.

The CDR3 sequence: CASRQGRETQYF. Here the CDR3 DNA reads TGTGCCAGTAGACAGGGTCGGGAGACCCAGTACTTC. The genes are TRBV19 and TRBJ2-5; D possibly corresponds to TRBD1 (6 bases). Germline V gene sequence: CDR1 LNHDA, CDR2 SQIVND (reference sequence). The length of the CDR3 is 12 residues. V lost 6 bases and J lost 5, with 10 bases in between.

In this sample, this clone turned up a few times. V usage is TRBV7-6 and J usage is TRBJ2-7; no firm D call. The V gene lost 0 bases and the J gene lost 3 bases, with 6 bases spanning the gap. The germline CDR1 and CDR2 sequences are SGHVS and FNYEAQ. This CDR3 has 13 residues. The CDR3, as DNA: TGTGCCAGCAGCTTAGCCGGAGACTACGAGCAGTACTTC. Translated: CASSLAGDYEQYF.

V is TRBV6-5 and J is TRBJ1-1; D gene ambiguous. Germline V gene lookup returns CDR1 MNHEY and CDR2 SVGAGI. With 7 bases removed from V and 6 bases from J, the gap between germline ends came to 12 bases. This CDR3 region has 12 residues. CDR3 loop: CASNKPGAEAFF. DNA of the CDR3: TGTGCCAGCAACAAACCCGGGGCTGAAGCTTTCTTT.

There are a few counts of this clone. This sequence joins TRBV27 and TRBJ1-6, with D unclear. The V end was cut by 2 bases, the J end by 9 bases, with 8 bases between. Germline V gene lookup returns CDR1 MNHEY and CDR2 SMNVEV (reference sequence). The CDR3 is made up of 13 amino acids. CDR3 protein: CASSLVPGSPLHF. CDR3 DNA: TGTGCCAGCAGTTTAGTCCCGGGTTCACCCCTCCACTTT.

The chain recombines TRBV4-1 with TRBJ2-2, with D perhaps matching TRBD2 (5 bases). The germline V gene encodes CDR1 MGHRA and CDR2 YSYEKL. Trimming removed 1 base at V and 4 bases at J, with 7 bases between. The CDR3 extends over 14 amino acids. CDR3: CASSQGLFTGELFF. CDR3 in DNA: TGCGCCAGCAGCCAAGGACTATTCACCGGGGAGCTGTTTTTT.

CDR3 sequence (DNA): TGTGCCAGCAGCTTGATCGGCAGGGGGCGGGTAGGCTACACCTTC. Translated: CASSLIGRGRVGYTF. The chain joins TRBV5-6 to TRBJ1-2; TRBD1 aligns across 8 bases. Germline V lookup: CDR1 SGHDT, CDR2 YYEEEE. The trim removed 1 base at V and 8 bases at J, leaving 10 bases unmatched. The length of the CDR3 is 15 residues.

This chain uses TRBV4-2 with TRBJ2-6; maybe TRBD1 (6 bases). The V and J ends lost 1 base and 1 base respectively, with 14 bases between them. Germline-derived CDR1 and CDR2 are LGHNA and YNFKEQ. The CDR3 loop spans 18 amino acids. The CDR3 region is CASSQVLGQLSGANVLTF. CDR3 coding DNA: TGTGCCAGCAGCCAAGTTTTGGGACAATTATCTGGGGCCAACGTCCTGACTTTC.

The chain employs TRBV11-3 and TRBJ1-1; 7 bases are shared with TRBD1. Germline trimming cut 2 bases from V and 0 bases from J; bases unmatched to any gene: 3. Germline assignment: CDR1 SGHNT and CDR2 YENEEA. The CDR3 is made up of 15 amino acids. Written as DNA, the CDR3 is TGTGCCAGCAGCTTAAGACAGGGTTTGAACACTGAAGCTTTCTTT. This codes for CASSLRQGLNTEAFF. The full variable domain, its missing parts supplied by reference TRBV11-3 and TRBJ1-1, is EAGVVQSPRYKIIEKKQPVAFWCNPISGHNTLYWYLQNLGQGPELLIRYENEEAVDDSQLPKDRFSAERLKGVDSTLKIQPAELGDSAVYLCASSLRQGLNTEAFFGQGTRLTVV.

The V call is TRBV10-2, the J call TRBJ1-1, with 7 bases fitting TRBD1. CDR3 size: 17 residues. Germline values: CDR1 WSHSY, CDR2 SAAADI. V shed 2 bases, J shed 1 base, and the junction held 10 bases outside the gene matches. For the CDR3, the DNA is TGCGCCAGCAGTGAGCCCTACAGGGGAGAGGGGAACACTGAAGCTTTCTTT. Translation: CASSEPYRGEGNTEAFF.

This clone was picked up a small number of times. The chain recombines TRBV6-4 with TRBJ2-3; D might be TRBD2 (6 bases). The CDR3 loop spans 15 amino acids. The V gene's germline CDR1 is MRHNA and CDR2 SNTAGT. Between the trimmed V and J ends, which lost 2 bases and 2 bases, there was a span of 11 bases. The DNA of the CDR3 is TGTGCCAGCAGTGACCTCGGGGGACTCACAGATACGCAGTATTTT. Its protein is CASSDLGGLTDTQYF.

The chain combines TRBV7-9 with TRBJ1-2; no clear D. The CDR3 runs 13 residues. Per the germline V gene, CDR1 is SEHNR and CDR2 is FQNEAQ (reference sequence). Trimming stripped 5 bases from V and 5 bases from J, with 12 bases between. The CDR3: CASSRGQNYGYTF. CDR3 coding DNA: TGTGCCAGCAGCCGCGGGCAGAATTATGGCTACACCTTC.

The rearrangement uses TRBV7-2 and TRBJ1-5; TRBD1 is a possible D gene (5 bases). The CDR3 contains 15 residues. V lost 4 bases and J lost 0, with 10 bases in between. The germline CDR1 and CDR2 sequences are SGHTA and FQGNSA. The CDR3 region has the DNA TGTGCCAGCAGCTATCGACAGACTAGCAATCAGCCCCAGCATTTT. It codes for CASSYRQTSNQPQHF. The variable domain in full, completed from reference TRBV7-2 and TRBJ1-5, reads GAGVSQSPSNKVTEKGKDVELRCDPISGHTALYWYRQSLGQGLEFLIYFQGNSAPDKSGLPSDRFSAERTGGSVSTLTIQRTQQEDSAVYLCASSYRQTSNQPQHFGDGTRLSIL.